These 21 T cell receptor beta chains share one sample of origin, sequenced in a study of cytomegalovirus exposure and HLA in healthy donors. PCR involved 60 Vbeta and 13 Jbeta primers. Clones were read by immunoSEQ multiplex PCR, and TCRdb kept only the in-frame ones, dropping some. The data contain approximately 210,000 clones, about 80% of them singletons. Sequenced input: PBMCs. These receptor sequences come from a woman aged 40 to 50 in good health and CMV-seronegative.

This chain connects TRBV15 to TRBJ2-1; 7 bases map to TRBD2. From germline, CDR1 is LNHNV and CDR2 YYDKDF (reference sequence). The CDR3 is made up of 13 amino acids. The J segment lost 10 bases and the V segment lost 9 bases, leaving 12 bases of the junction unmatched. The CDR3 here is CATGQSGMHEQFF. As DNA, the CDR3 is TGTGCCACAGGGCAAAGCGGGATGCACGAGCAGTTCTTC.

Here the CDR3 DNA reads TGTGCCAGTAGTATTAGCGGGATAGTTGCAGATACGCAGTATTTT. Encoded protein: CASSISGIVADTQYF. The chain carries TRBV19 and TRBJ2-3; 8 nucleotides line up with TRBD2. Germline V gene sequence: CDR1 LNHDA, CDR2 SQIVND (reference sequence). V was pared by 3 bases and J by 4 bases, with 6 bases of the junction left unmatched. This CDR3 is 15 amino acids long.

V and J are TRBV6-6 and TRBJ2-7; 10 bases map to TRBD2. CDR3 length: 13 amino acids. In germline, CDR1 is MNHNY, CDR2 SVGAGI (reference sequence). The J segment lost 4 bases and the V segment lost 5 bases, leaving 2 bases of the junction unmatched. The CDR3 region has the DNA TGTGCCAGCAGTCCTAGCGGGAGTTACGAGCAGTACTTC. As protein: CASSPSGSYEQYF.

The chain has TRBV11-2 and TRBJ2-1, with 9 bases that match TRBD2. CDR3 size: 16 residues. Germline V gene lookup returns CDR1 SGHAT and CDR2 FQNNGV. V lost 2 bases to trimming and J lost 3 bases; unmatched junction nucleotides: 5. The CDR3 spells CASSLRGSGSYNEQFF. The DNA of the CDR3 is TGTGCCAGCAGCTTAAGGGGTAGCGGGAGCTACAATGAGCAGTTCTTC.

The chain has TRBV5-1 and TRBJ2-7, with TRBD1 identical over 8 bases. The CDR3 length is 14 residues. Germline lookup yields CDR1 SGHRS and CDR2 YFSETQ. The V segment lost 2 bases and the J segment 0 bases; nucleotides outside the gene matches: 1. The CDR3 protein is CASSFQGASYEQYF. For the CDR3, the DNA is TGCGCCAGCAGCTTCCAGGGGGCCTCCTACGAGCAGTACTTC.

This chain connects TRBV21-1 to TRBJ2-2; the DNA was not used to check the table's D call, TRBD1. TRBV21-1 is labeled a pseudogene. This CDR3 is 14 amino acids long. CDR3 amino acids: CASTRGSRTGELFF. The DNA of the CDR3 is TGTGCCAGCACCAGGGGGTCCAGGACCGGGGAGCTGTTTTTT.

This chain joins TRBV5-4 and TRBJ2-3; 7 bases match TRBD2. The ends lost 5 bases at V and 3 bases at J; junction bases unmatched: 6. Germline CDR1 and CDR2: SGHNT and YYREEE (reference sequence). The CDR3 sequence is 14 residues long. CDR3 region: CASRRELDTDTQYF. In nucleotides, the CDR3 is TGTGCCAGCAGGCGGGAGCTTGATACAGATACGCAGTATTTT.

This chain joins TRBV30 and TRBJ2-3; 12 bases are shared with TRBD2. With V trimmed by 0 bases and J by 4 bases, 5 bases remained unmatched. Germline lookup yields CDR1 GTSNPN and CDR2 SVGIG (reference sequence). CDR3 length: 16 amino acids. CDR3 protein: CAWSVGLAGGADTQYF. The CDR3 region has the DNA TGTGCCTGGAGTGTTGGGCTAGCGGGAGGGGCAGATACGCAGTATTTT. Together with reference TRBV30 and TRBJ2-3, the CDR3 gives the full variable domain: SQTIHQWPATLVQPVGSPLSLECTVEGTSNPNLYWYRQAAGRGLQLLFYSVGIGQISSEVPQNLSASRPQDRQFILSSKKLLLSDSGFYLCAWSVGLAGGADTQYFGPGTRLTVL.

The chain uses TRBV11-1 and TRBJ2-7; TRBD1 is a possible D gene (6 bases). The length of the CDR3 is 13 residues. Germline V gene lookup returns CDR1 SGHAT and CDR2 FQDESV (reference sequence). Between the trimmed V and J ends, which lost 2 bases and 4 bases, there was a span of 9 bases. CDR3 sequence (DNA): TGTGCCAGCAGCTTAACCACAGGGTACGAGCAGTACGTC. It codes for CASSLTTGYEQYV.

The rearrangement links TRBV11-2 to TRBJ2-1; tentatively, D is TRBD2 (5 bases). V was shortened by 1 base and J by 4 bases, with 14 bases between the two germline ends. Per germline, CDR1 SGHAT and CDR2 FQNNGV. The CDR3 covers 16 residues. The CDR3 spells CASSLGGLLVYNEQFF. In nucleotides, the CDR3 is TGTGCCAGCAGCTTAGGAGGGTTATTGGTATACAATGAGCAGTTCTTC.

The rearrangement uses TRBV5-4 and TRBJ2-5, with 8 nucleotides matching TRBD1. V lost 0 bases to trimming and J lost 0 bases; unmatched junction nucleotides: 1. The length of the CDR3 is 15 residues. Germline V gene sequence: CDR1 SGHNT, CDR2 YYREEE (reference sequence). The CDR3 DNA follows: TGTGCCAGCAGCTTGGGACAGGGGTACCAAGAGACCCAGTACTTC. Its protein product is CASSLGQGYQETQYF. Complete variable domain (other parts from reference TRBV5-4 and TRBJ2-5): ETGVTQSPTHLIKTRGQQVTLRCSSQSGHNTVSWYQQALGQGPQFIFQYYREEENGRGNFPPRFSGLQFPNYSSELNVNALELDDSALYLCASSLGQGYQETQYFGPGTRLLVL.

The chain employs TRBV5-6 and TRBJ1-6; 8 bases line up with TRBD1. The ends lost 3 bases at V and 14 bases at J; junction bases unmatched: 4. CDR3 size: 12 residues. Germline values: CDR1 SGHDT, CDR2 YYEEEE. The DNA for the CDR3 is TGTGCCAGCAGCTATACACAGGGGGCCCTCCACTTT. Translation: CASSYTQGALHF.

The rearrangement links TRBV4-1 to TRBJ2-3; TRBD2 aligns across 8 bases. Per the germline V gene, CDR1 is MGHRA and CDR2 is YSYEKL. V lost 0 bases, J lost 1 base, and 9 bases stayed unmatched. This CDR3 contains 18 residues. The CDR3 DNA follows: TGCGCCAGCAGCCAAGATTCGGGAGGGGGTGATGGCACAGATACGCAGTATTTT. Protein: CASSQDSGGGDGTDTQYF.

A single count supports this clone. This CDR3 reads CASSYQTGRGSNYGYTF. The CDR3 DNA reads TGTGCCAGCAGCTACCAGACAGGGCGGGGATCTAACTATGGCTACACCTTC. The chain has TRBV7-9 and TRBJ1-2; 7 nucleotides line up with TRBD1. In germline, CDR1 is SEHNR, CDR2 FQNEAQ (reference sequence). The CDR3 runs to 17 residues. V was pared by 4 bases and J by 0 bases, with 11 bases of the junction left unmatched.

This chain uses TRBV11-3 with TRBJ1-2; the D gene is possibly TRBD1 (5 bases). The CDR3 runs to 13 residues. CDR1 is SGHNT and CDR2 is YENEEA in the germline V gene. The V end was cut by 5 bases, the J end by 1 base, with 8 bases between. DNA for the CDR3: TGTGCCAGCAGCCAAGACAGTAACTATGGCTACACCTTC. It codes for CASSQDSNYGYTF.

This clone turned up a few times. V is TRBV14 and J is TRBJ2-5; D is unclear. The germline V and J ends were trimmed by 0 bases and 7 bases, with 12 bases remaining between them. This CDR3 has 14 amino acids. Germline CDR1 is SGHDN and CDR2 is FVKESK. DNA for the CDR3: TGTGCCAGCAGCCAAGAGGGTAGCTGGGTGACCCAGTACTTC. This codes for CASSQEGSWVTQYF.

The chain is built from TRBV7-9 and TRBJ1-2; possible D gene TRBD1, 5 bases. V was cut by 2 bases and J by 2 bases, with 6 bases left in between. The V gene's germline CDR1 is SEHNR and CDR2 FQNEAQ (reference sequence). There are 13 residues in the CDR3. The DNA of the CDR3 is TGTGCCAGCAGCTTACAGGGAAACTATGGCTACACCTTC. Protein product: CASSLQGNYGYTF. Looking up the rest from reference TRBV7-9 and TRBJ1-2 gives the full variable domain: DTGVSQNPRHKITKRGQNVTFRCDPISEHNRLYWYRQTLGQGPEFLTYFQNEAQLEKSRLLSDRFSAERPKGSFSTLEIQRTEQGDSAMYLCASSLQGNYGYTFGSGTRLTVV.

This clone was counted a few times. This chain links TRBV27 with TRBJ2-7, with TRBD2 matching 7 bases. V shed 8 bases and J 9 bases; nucleotides not matched to a gene: 7. CDR3 length: 11 amino acids. Germline V gives CDR1 MNHEY, CDR2 SMNVEV (reference sequence). CDR3 nucleotide sequence: TGTGCCAGCGGGGGGGGGATGGGGCAGTACTTC. It yields the protein CASGGGMGQYF.

The sample holds a few counts of this clone. DNA of the CDR3: TGCGCCAGCAGTCAAGAGACAGGCTCCGGGGAGCTGTTTTTT. This sequence encodes CASSQETGSGELFF. The chain is built from TRBV23-1 and TRBJ2-2; D may be TRBD1 (6 bases). TRBV23-1 is noted as an ORF with a role that remains uncertain. Trimming stripped 2 bases from V and 6 bases from J, with 10 bases between. The CDR3 has 14 residues.

The gene calls are TRBV11-2 and TRBJ2-2, with unresolved D. Germline assignment: CDR1 SGHAT and CDR2 FQNNGV. V dropped 5 bases and J dropped 3 bases, with 13 bases sitting between them. CDR3 length equals 15 residues. The CDR3 loop reads CASSPGQAYTGELFF. DNA of the CDR3: TGTGCCAGCAGCCCCGGTCAGGCATACACCGGGGAGCTGTTTTTT.

The chain links TRBV7-2 to TRBJ2-7, with 11 bases lining up with TRBD2. Trimming at V came to 5 bases and at J to 7 bases, leaving 19 bases not matched to a gene. The CDR3 is 18 amino acids. Germline V CDR1 and CDR2: SGHTA, FQGNSA. The CDR3, as DNA: TGTGCCAGCAGCCACGCTCCCCGACAGGGACTAGCGGTAGGGGAGCAGTACTTC. Protein product: CASSHAPRQGLAVGEQYF.